These 10 T cell receptor beta chains came from one sample sequenced in a study of control samples from healthy donors and cancer patients. Sequenced by immunoSEQ multiplex PCR; TCRdb stores in-frame clones only, minus some. This table holds about 170,000 clones, 94% found once. Sequences were obtained from blood. The receptors here all came from a woman aged 18-29 years in good health.

This clone appeared once. The CDR3 DNA reads TGTGCCAGCAGTGGATACCTGAGAGGCGGCACCGGGGAGCTGTTTTTT. Protein: CASSGYLRGGTGELFF. The chain recombines TRBV2 with TRBJ2-2; D is undetermined. This CDR3 has 16 residues. The V gene lost 4 bases and the J gene lost 4 bases, with 16 bases spanning the gap. Germline V gives CDR1 SNHLY, CDR2 FYNNEI.

This clone has a single count. The chain uses TRBV28 and TRBJ2-3, with 12 bases lining up with TRBD1. CDR1 and CDR2 from the germline V gene are MDHEN and SYDVKM. The length of the CDR3 is 18 residues. J lost 6 bases, V lost 6 bases, and 16 bases had no gene match. CDR3 in amino acids: CASRNLPGTGGAGDTQYF. The CDR3 DNA reads as TGTGCCAGCAGGAATCTTCCCGGGACAGGGGGCGCGGGGGATACGCAGTATTTT.

The chain joins TRBV7-2 to TRBJ1-5, with a weak D call TRBD1 (5 bases). This CDR3 has 14 amino acids. Germline V gene data show CDR1 as SGHTA and CDR2 as FQGNSA. The V end lost 4 bases, the J end lost 2 bases, and 9 bases lay between the germline ends. In DNA, the CDR3 is TGTGCCAGCAGCTCGGGGGTTGGCAATCAGCCCCAGCATTTT. Amino acid sequence: CASSSGVGNQPQHF.

This clone was picked up a small number of times. The V and J genes are TRBV3-1 (or the pseudogene TRBV3-2) and TRBJ1-2; D is uncertain. The CDR3 sequence is 15 residues long. With 0 bases removed from V and 3 bases from J, the gap between germline ends came to 11 bases. CDR1 and CDR2 (germline): LGHDT, YNNKEL (reference sequence). The CDR3 region has the DNA TGTGCCAGCAGCCAAGATCAGATGGTTTACTATGGCTACACCTTC. Amino acids: CASSQDQMVYYGYTF.

The gene calls are TRBV6-5 and TRBJ1-1; D perhaps matches TRBD1 (5 bases). V lost 0 bases and J 6 bases, leaving 8 bases between the germline ends. CDR3 length: 13 amino acids. Germline CDR1 MNHEY, CDR2 SVGAGI. The CDR3 loop is CASSYSGGAEAFF. The CDR3 bases are TGTGCCAGCAGTTACTCGGGGGGGGCTGAAGCTTTCTTT.

The chain recombines TRBV5-5 with TRBJ2-7, with D possibly being TRBD2 (6 bases). The V gene's germline CDR1 is SGHKS and CDR2 YYEKEE (reference sequence). CDR3 length: 16 amino acids. V was cut by 6 bases and J by 0 bases, with 19 bases left in between. CDR3 region: CASTPSTWTNSYEQYF. In DNA, the CDR3 is TGTGCCAGCACTCCTAGCACGTGGACTAACTCCTACGAGCAGTACTTC.

The chain is built from TRBV20-1 and TRBJ2-7; no definite D call. Trimming pared 3 bases from V and 5 bases from J, leaving 11 bases between. This CDR3 has 12 residues. In germline, CDR1 is DFQATT, CDR2 SNEGSKA (reference sequence). CDR3 nucleotides: TGCAGTGCTAGTCTTGATCGGGACGAGCAGTACTTC. Translation: CSASLDRDEQYF.

V usage is TRBV5-1 and J usage is TRBJ1-6; a possible D gene is TRBD1 (5 bases). Trimming took 4 bases from V and 3 from J, leaving 14 bases between them. CDR3 length: 16 residues. Germline CDR1 and CDR2: SGHRS and YFSETQ. CDR3 DNA: TGCGCCAGCAGCCCGGGGACGGCTCACTATAATTCACCCCTCCACTTT. Translated, it gives CASSPGTAHYNSPLHF.

The chain links TRBV27 to TRBJ2-7, with a weak D call TRBD2 (6 bases). Trimming cost V 3 bases and J 3 bases, with 9 bases left between them. The germline V gene encodes CDR1 MNHEY and CDR2 SMNVEV (reference sequence). CDR3 length: 13 amino acids. The CDR3 loop is CASSFGEDYEQYF. The CDR3 bases are TGTGCCAGCAGTTTTGGGGAGGACTACGAGCAGTACTTC.

The chain links TRBV9 to TRBJ2-1; D ambiguous. Trimming pared 2 bases from V and 9 bases from J, leaving 18 bases between. Germline V CDR1 and CDR2: SGDLS, YYNGEE. The CDR3 sequence is 15 residues long. The CDR3 sequence is CASSVRQPQDSEQFF. CDR3 bases: TGTGCCAGCAGCGTCCGTCAACCCCAAGATAGTGAGCAGTTCTTC.